This T cell receptor (beta chain) was observed in a study of siplizumab effects on memory and regulatory T cells. General study results and limits: A mean of roughly 70% of mappable alloreactive CD4+ clones were Treg-derived with siplizumab, compared with 26.9% in controls. No more than a minor fraction of alloreactive clones could be traced back to unstimulated subsets.

This clone was counted once. Its antigen is unidentified. Other DNA sequences from this sample encode an identical CDR3 as well. Roughly 94,000 TCR templates were assayed per sample. Sequencing was performed with immunoSEQ multiplex PCR; in TCRdb, only in-frame clones are kept and a portion is missing. The data contain about 72,000 clones, about 90% of them singletons. Germline V lookup: CDR1 SGHRS, CDR2 YFSETQ. Trimming shortened V by 1 base and J by 0 bases, and 7 bases separated the two germline ends. This CDR3 is built from 14 residues. This clonotype was obtained from a human donor in good health. The chain combines TRBV5-1 with TRBJ1-1; D uncertain. The sample comprised CD8+ T cells sorted from blood. This CDR3 reads CASSLLDLNTEAFF. CDR3 bases: TGCGCCAGCAGCTTGTTGGACTTGAACACTGAAGCTTTCTTT.